The clone carrying this T cell receptor beta chain was observed a handful of times. Its antigen is still unknown. Per the germline V gene, CDR1 is SGHRS and CDR2 is YFSETQ. The CDR3 spans 16 residues. Trimming took off 0 bases at V and 3 bases at J, with 15 bases between the two ends. TCRdb fed the 5' RACE reads into MiXCR, producing one record per CDR3 protein. The sample holds 250,000 to 350,000 distinct CDR3 sequences, roughly 8% seen once. The sample is drawn from a study of CD8 T cells in ankylosing spondylitis. Study findings and constraints: It appeared that ankylosing spondylitis blood was characterized by a TCR beta motif of several highly homologous variants.

The sequencing sample was made of blood, either unsorted or a sorted T cell fraction (not recorded which). The sequence was obtained from a male donor with ankylosing spondylitis. The genes are TRBV5-1 and TRBJ1-2, with D possibly matching TRBD1 (5 bases). The CDR3 loop reads CASSLAGAAQDYGYTF. In DNA form, the CDR3 reads TGCGCCAGCAGCTTGGCCGGGGCTGCCCAGGACTATGGCTACACCTTC.